The rows below give T cell receptor beta chains drawn from one sample of a study of T cells in Graves' hyperthyroidism and ophthalmopathy. TCRdb used MiXCR to reprocess the multiplex PCR reads, holding one entry per CDR3 protein. The sample gives 600,000 or so distinct CDR3 sequences, more than 14% of which show up once; approximately 12% is in the top ten. The sequenced sample was blood. Every receptor here comes from a woman aged 45 to 65 with Graves' ophthalmopathy. The CDR3 runs from the conserved cysteine through the conserved F or W. The D gene is left open where the match is weak. Size values are once, few and many counts, or a class for expanded clones, and some rows have none.

abundance: few; j_gene: TRBJ2-2; v_gene: TRBV29-1; d_gene: TRBD2; CDR3nt: TGCAGCGCAACACGAAGCAGGGACGCGGGACTAGGGCGTCCCGGGGAGCTGTTTTTT; CDR3aa: CSATRSRDAGLGRPGELFF
abundance: many; j_gene: TRBJ2-1; v_gene: TRBV20-1; d_gene: TRBD1; CDR3nt: TGCAGTGGGGACCGGGACAGGGGTAAAGGTGAGCAGTTCTTC; CDR3aa: CSGDRDRGKGEQFF
abundance: NA; j_gene: TRBJ2-7; v_gene: TRBV20-1; d_gene: TRBD2; CDR3nt: TGCAGTGCATTCCCCCTAGCGGGAGCCTACGAGCAGTACTTC; CDR3aa: CSAFPLAGAYEQYF
abundance: many; j_gene: TRBJ1-6; v_gene: TRBV3-1; d_gene: NA; CDR3nt: TGTGCCAGCAGCCCAAGAACATTTATGGGGTCACCCCTCCACTTT; CDR3aa: CASSPRTFMGSPLHF
abundance: many; j_gene: TRBJ2-3; v_gene: TRBV20-1; d_gene: TRBD2; CDR3nt: TGCAGTGCTACGGGGACTAGCGGTTCTAGCACAGATACGCAGTATTTT; CDR3aa: CSATGTSGSSTDTQYF
abundance: many; j_gene: TRBJ2-1; v_gene: TRBV20-1; d_gene: TRBD2; CDR3nt: TGCAGTGCTACCTCTAGCGGCACCTACAATGAGCAGTTCTTC; CDR3aa: CSATSSGTYNEQFF
abundance: NA; j_gene: TRBJ1-2; v_gene: TRBV15; d_gene: NA; CDR3nt: TGTGCCACCAGCAGAGATTTAGGCAGCGCTAACTATGGCTACACCTTC; CDR3aa: CATSRDLGSANYGYTF
abundance: few; j_gene: TRBJ2-1; v_gene: TRBV5-6; d_gene: TRBD2; CDR3nt: TGTGCCAGCAGCTCGCTAGCGGGAGGGCCGTGGTACAATGAGCAGTTCTTC; CDR3aa: CASSSLAGGPWYNEQFF
abundance: few; j_gene: TRBJ1-3; v_gene: TRBV6-1; d_gene: NA; CDR3nt: TGTGCCAGCACAGGGGAAGACACCATATATTTT; CDR3aa: CASTGEDTIYF
abundance: NA; j_gene: TRBJ2-7; v_gene: TRBV5-1; d_gene: NA; CDR3nt: TGCGCCAGCAGCTTCGTAGGGAGGATCTACGAGCAGTACTTC; CDR3aa: CASSFVGRIYEQYF
abundance: many; j_gene: TRBJ1-1; v_gene: TRBV4-3; d_gene: NA; CDR3nt: TGCGCCAGCAGCCGGGTACTCGTGAACACTGAAGCTTTCTTT; CDR3aa: CASSRVLVNTEAFF
abundance: NA; j_gene: TRBJ2-1; v_gene: TRBV30; d_gene: TRBD2; CDR3nt: TGTGCCTGGAGCTATGCGGGAGATGTCAATGAGCAGTTCTTC; CDR3aa: CAWSYAGDVNEQFF
abundance: NA; j_gene: TRBJ1-5; v_gene: TRBV12-3/TRBV12-4; d_gene: NA; CDR3nt: TGTGCCAGCAGTTTAGGGTTTGGGGAAAGATTTAGCAATCAGCCCCAGCATTTT; CDR3aa: CASSLGFGERFSNQPQHF
abundance: many; j_gene: TRBJ1-5; v_gene: TRBV7-2; d_gene: NA; CDR3nt: TGTGCCAGCAGCTATGATAGCAATCAGCCCCAGCATTTT; CDR3aa: CASSYDSNQPQHF
abundance: few; j_gene: TRBJ1-5; v_gene: TRBV4-3; d_gene: NA; CDR3nt: TGCGCCAGCAGCCAAGATAAGGGGATCAATCAGCCCCAGCATTTT; CDR3aa: CASSQDKGINQPQHF
abundance: many; j_gene: TRBJ2-3; v_gene: TRBV5-1; d_gene: TRBD2; CDR3nt: TGCGCCAGCAGCTTGGGTCTAGCGGTTTCTAGCACAGATACGCAGTATTTT; CDR3aa: CASSLGLAVSSTDTQYF
abundance: NA; j_gene: TRBJ2-1; v_gene: TRBV9; d_gene: NA; CDR3nt: TGTGCCAGCAGCGTAGCGGCGTTTTCGAATGAGCAGTTCTTC; CDR3aa: CASSVAAFSNEQFF
abundance: many; j_gene: TRBJ2-1; v_gene: TRBV7-9; d_gene: TRBD2; CDR3nt: TGTGCCAGCAGCCCCGGGAGGAAGCTCAATGAGCAGTTCTTC; CDR3aa: CASSPGRKLNEQFF
abundance: NA; j_gene: TRBJ2-5; v_gene: TRBV20-1; d_gene: NA; CDR3nt: TGCAGTGCTAGTAGGACCGTGGAAGAGACCCAGTACTTC; CDR3aa: CSASRTVEETQYF
abundance: many; j_gene: TRBJ2-1; v_gene: TRBV20-1; d_gene: TRBD1; CDR3nt: TGCAGTGCTAGAGGACCGGGACAGGGAAGGATGAATGAGCAGTTCTTC; CDR3aa: CSARGPGQGRMNEQFF
abundance: many; j_gene: TRBJ2-5; v_gene: TRBV11-1; d_gene: NA; CDR3nt: TGTGCCAGCAGCAATCCCTTCGCGGGATTGGAAGAGACCCAGTACTTC; CDR3aa: CASSNPFAGLEETQYF
abundance: NA; j_gene: TRBJ2-1; v_gene: TRBV9; d_gene: NA; CDR3nt: TGTGCCAGCAGCGTCGACAGCCCGTACAATGAGCAGTTCTTC; CDR3aa: CASSVDSPYNEQFF
abundance: few; j_gene: TRBJ2-1; v_gene: TRBV28; d_gene: NA; CDR3nt: TGTGCCAGCAGTTTAGAGAGGTTGAGGCTGTTCTTC; CDR3aa: CASSLERLRLFF
abundance: NA; j_gene: TRBJ1-5; v_gene: TRBV25-1; d_gene: NA; CDR3nt: TGTGCCAGCCTGGGCTTCCGCAATCAGCCCCAGCATTTT; CDR3aa: CASLGFRNQPQHF
abundance: many; j_gene: TRBJ2-5; v_gene: TRBV6-1; d_gene: NA; CDR3nt: TGTGCCAGCAGTGATCTCGGACAGAGGGAGCGGGAGACCCAGTACTTC; CDR3aa: CASSDLGQRERETQYF
abundance: many; j_gene: TRBJ2-2; v_gene: TRBV6-2/TRBV6-3; d_gene: NA; CDR3nt: TGTGCCAGCAGTTACCCAGTCACAGGGAGAAGTGGCACCGGGGAGCTGTTTTTT; CDR3aa: CASSYPVTGRSGTGELFF
abundance: many; j_gene: TRBJ2-3; v_gene: TRBV7-9; d_gene: NA; CDR3nt: TGTGCCAGCAGCTTAGCGTTAACCGACACAGATACGCAGTATTTT; CDR3aa: CASSLALTDTDTQYF
abundance: many; j_gene: TRBJ2-1; v_gene: TRBV11-2; d_gene: TRBD2; CDR3nt: TGTGCCAGCAGCTTAGAGACTAGCGTGAGGGAGGATGAGCAGTTCTTC; CDR3aa: CASSLETSVREDEQFF
abundance: NA; j_gene: TRBJ2-6; v_gene: TRBV9; d_gene: TRBD2; CDR3nt: TGTGCCAGCAGCGTAGGTCTAGCGGGGGCCTCTGGGGCCAACGTCCTGACTTTC; CDR3aa: CASSVGLAGASGANVLTF
abundance: many; j_gene: TRBJ1-4; v_gene: TRBV7-9; d_gene: NA; CDR3nt: TGTGCCAGCAAGCAAGGCCAGAGGATTGGCGAAAAACTGTTTTTT; CDR3aa: CASKQGQRIGEKLFF
abundance: NA; j_gene: TRBJ2-3; v_gene: TRBV15; d_gene: TRBD1; CDR3nt: TGTGCCACCAGCACCTCGACAGGGGATACGCAGTATTTT; CDR3aa: CATSTSTGDTQYF
abundance: NA; j_gene: TRBJ2-1; v_gene: TRBV6-1; d_gene: NA; CDR3nt: TGTGCCAGCAGTAGAGACTCCCGGGACTTCTACTACAATGAGCAGTTCTTC; CDR3aa: CASSRDSRDFYYNEQFF
abundance: many; j_gene: TRBJ2-7; v_gene: TRBV10-3; d_gene: NA; CDR3nt: TGTGCCATCAGCAACCGGGCCCCTTCGGGCTACGAGCAGTACTTC; CDR3aa: CAISNRAPSGYEQYF
abundance: NA; j_gene: TRBJ2-1; v_gene: TRBV6-1; d_gene: NA; CDR3nt: TGTGCCAGCAGTGCGCGAACCTACAATGAGCAGTTCTTC; CDR3aa: CASSARTYNEQFF
abundance: many; j_gene: TRBJ2-7; v_gene: TRBV5-1; d_gene: TRBD1; CDR3nt: TGCGCCAGCAGCCTCCGGACAGGTTACACCCACGAGCAGTACTTC; CDR3aa: CASSLRTGYTHEQYF
abundance: many; j_gene: TRBJ2-1; v_gene: TRBV19; d_gene: NA; CDR3nt: TGTGCCAGTAGTGGGAACGCATACAATGAGCAGTTCTTC; CDR3aa: CASSGNAYNEQFF
abundance: many; j_gene: TRBJ2-7; v_gene: TRBV18; d_gene: TRBD2; CDR3nt: TGTGCCAGCTCACAGGGGACTAGCGCAACCTACGAGCAGTACTTC; CDR3aa: CASSQGTSATYEQYF
abundance: many; j_gene: TRBJ2-5; v_gene: TRBV20-1; d_gene: TRBD1; CDR3nt: TGCAGTGCCCTCCCCTGGGACAGGGAATCGGAGACCCAGTACTTC; CDR3aa: CSALPWDRESETQYF
abundance: NA; j_gene: TRBJ2-1; v_gene: TRBV18; d_gene: TRBD2; CDR3nt: TGTGCCAGCTCACCACCGGTAGCGGGAACCTACAATGAGCAGTTCTTC; CDR3aa: CASSPPVAGTYNEQFF
abundance: NA; j_gene: TRBJ1-5; v_gene: TRBV20-1; d_gene: NA; CDR3nt: TGCAGTGCTAGAGATTCAGACGGCGGGGGATATCAGCCCCAGCATTTT; CDR3aa: CSARDSDGGGYQPQHF
abundance: once; j_gene: TRBJ2-1; v_gene: TRBV11-2; d_gene: NA; CDR3nt: TGTGCCAGCAGCCCCATCTCAGGGCGGGATGAGCAGTTCTTC; CDR3aa: CASSPISGRDEQFF
abundance: many; j_gene: TRBJ1-1; v_gene: TRBV28; d_gene: NA; CDR3nt: TGTGCCAGCACTTCGACTGACAGAAGGCCGAACACTGAAGCTTTCTTT; CDR3aa: CASTSTDRRPNTEAFF
abundance: many; j_gene: TRBJ2-7; v_gene: TRBV20-1; d_gene: TRBD2; CDR3nt: TGCAGTGCTAGAGATAACGGCGGGAGGACCTCCTACGAGCAGTACTTC; CDR3aa: CSARDNGGRTSYEQYF
abundance: NA; j_gene: TRBJ1-5; v_gene: TRBV30; d_gene: TRBD1; CDR3nt: TGTGCCTGGAGTGTAGCGGGACAGGGAGGTCTCTGGCAGCCCCAGCATTTT; CDR3aa: CAWSVAGQGGLWQPQHF
abundance: NA; j_gene: TRBJ1-4; v_gene: TRBV7-6; d_gene: NA; CDR3nt: TGTGCCAGCAGCTTACACGGGGCTGGGGATGAAAAACTGTTTTTT; CDR3aa: CASSLHGAGDEKLFF
abundance: many; j_gene: TRBJ2-7; v_gene: TRBV20-1; d_gene: TRBD1; CDR3nt: TGCAGTGCTTACAGGGGGCGCGAGCAGTACTTC; CDR3aa: CSAYRGREQYF
abundance: many; j_gene: TRBJ2-5; v_gene: TRBV13; d_gene: TRBD2; CDR3nt: TGTGCCAGCAGCTCTGACCCTAGCGGGAGCCAAGAGACCCAGTACTTC; CDR3aa: CASSSDPSGSQETQYF
abundance: NA; j_gene: TRBJ2-2; v_gene: TRBV20-1; d_gene: TRBD1; CDR3nt: TGCAGTGCTAGAGAGACAGGGGATCGTGACACCGGGGAGCTGTTTTTT; CDR3aa: CSARETGDRDTGELFF
abundance: many; j_gene: TRBJ2-3; v_gene: TRBV20-1; d_gene: TRBD2; CDR3nt: TGCAGTGCGCCTAAACTAGCGGGAACCACAGATACGCAGTATTTT; CDR3aa: CSAPKLAGTTDTQYF
abundance: NA; j_gene: TRBJ2-7; v_gene: TRBV5-1; d_gene: TRBD2; CDR3nt: TGCGCCAGCAGCACTCGACTAGCGGTCCCCTACGAGCAGTACTTC; CDR3aa: CASSTRLAVPYEQYF
abundance: NA; j_gene: TRBJ2-3; v_gene: TRBV12-3/TRBV12-4; d_gene: NA; CDR3nt: TGTGCCAGCAGAGCCCCGAAACTCACAGATACGCAGTATTTT; CDR3aa: CASRAPKLTDTQYF
abundance: few; j_gene: TRBJ1-2; v_gene: TRBV27; d_gene: NA; CDR3nt: TGTGCCAGCAAGGGAGTAAGTGGCTACACCTTC; CDR3aa: CASKGVSGYTF
abundance: NA; j_gene: TRBJ2-1; v_gene: TRBV11-2; d_gene: TRBD2; CDR3nt: TGTGCCAGCAGCTTAGTAGGGACTAGTAGGAGCAATGAGCAGTTCTTC; CDR3aa: CASSLVGTSRSNEQFF
abundance: few; j_gene: TRBJ2-1; v_gene: TRBV5-8; d_gene: NA; CDR3nt: TGTGCCAGCAGCTCGGGCCACAATGAGCAGTTCTTC; CDR3aa: CASSSGHNEQFF
abundance: NA; j_gene: TRBJ1-5; v_gene: TRBV7-2; d_gene: TRBD1; CDR3nt: TGTGCCAGCAGCTTTGACAGGGGTTTACAGCCCCAGCATTTT; CDR3aa: CASSFDRGLQPQHF